This entry lists 9 T cell receptor beta chains sequenced from one sample in a study of blood T cell repertoires in COVID-19. Here immunoSEQ multiplex PCR was the method, and the copy in TCRdb shows in-frame clones only, minus some. The sample shows about 190,000 clones, over 75% of them seen only once. Material: peripheral blood. Receptors were obtained from a man aged 50-60 years who had recovered from COVID-19.

The J gene is TRBJ2-3, the V gene TRBV2; 10 bases are shared with TRBD1. The CDR3 sequence is 14 residues long. CDR1 and CDR2 from the germline V gene are SNHLY and FYNNEI. V was pared by 6 bases and J by 6 bases, with 6 bases of the junction left unmatched. CDR3 sequence (DNA): TGTGCCAGCAGAGAGACAGGGGGCGGGGATACGCAGTATTTT. Translating it yields CASRETGGGDTQYF.

J is TRBJ2-1 and V is TRBV30; 9 bases are a match to TRBD2. V gave up 2 bases and J gave up 4 bases; unmatched junction bases: 6. The length of the CDR3 is 15 residues. Germline V gene lookup returns CDR1 GTSNPN and CDR2 SVGIG (reference sequence). CDR3 bases: TGTGCCTGGAGTCTCCTAGCGGGGTTGTACAATGAGCAGTTCTTC. As protein: CAWSLLAGLYNEQFF. Full variable domain (remainder filled in from reference TRBV30 and TRBJ2-1): SQTIHQWPATLVQPVGSPLSLECTVEGTSNPNLYWYRQAAGRGLQLLFYSVGIGQISSEVPQNLSASRPQDRQFILSSKKLLLSDSGFYLCAWSLLAGLYNEQFFGPGTRLTVL.

The CDR3 DNA is TGTGCCAGCAGCTTTTTCACCAGCTCTGGAAACACCATATATTTT. It codes for CASSFFTSSGNTIYF. V is TRBV7-2 and J is TRBJ1-3; D unresolved. Germline V lookup: CDR1 SGHTA, CDR2 FQGNSA. Deletions cut 3 bases from V and 0 bases from J, with 9 bases between. The CDR3 contains 15 residues.

This clone occurred once. V and J are TRBV6-2 or TRBV6-3 and TRBJ1-1, with D uncertain. Per the germline V gene, CDR1 is MNHEY and CDR2 is SVGEGT. The CDR3 totals 14 residues. The V and J ends lost 5 bases and 1 base respectively, with 11 bases between them. The CDR3 loop reads CASSEKTRNTEAFF. The CDR3 bases are TGTGCCAGCAGTGAGAAGACAAGGAACACTGAAGCTTTCTTT.

This chain connects TRBV5-1 to TRBJ1-2, with D tentatively TRBD1 (5 bases). Germline V gene sequence: CDR1 SGHRS, CDR2 YFSETQ. The CDR3 is made up of 15 amino acids. V was shortened by 2 bases and J by 5 bases, with 16 bases between the two germline ends. CDR3 sequence reads: CASSLTGSNSYGYTF. CDR3 DNA: TGCGCCAGCAGCTTAACAGGTTCCAACTCGTATGGCTACACCTTC.

This sequence joins TRBV7-2 and TRBJ1-6, with 9 bases identical to TRBD1. Germline V lookup: CDR1 SGHTA, CDR2 FQGNSA. The CDR3 length is 17 residues. Trimming removed 5 bases from V and 8 bases from J; junction bases left unmatched: 13. The chain's CDR3 is CASSLSSDRGSHSPLHF. CDR3 nucleotides: TGTGCCAGCAGCCTTTCGTCGGACAGGGGTTCTCATTCACCCCTCCACTTT.

The V call is TRBV9, the J call TRBJ1-3; D is undetermined. CDR3 length equals 15 residues. Trimming took 0 bases from V and 0 from J, leaving 7 bases between them. Germline assignment: CDR1 SGDLS and CDR2 YYNGEE. The CDR3 sequence: CASSVDVYSGNTIYF. CDR3 DNA: TGTGCCAGCAGCGTAGATGTTTACTCTGGAAACACCATATATTTT.

The chain has TRBV11-2 and TRBJ2-7; D might be TRBD1 (6 bases). The CDR3 has 14 residues. V lost 3 bases, J lost 4 bases, and 13 bases lay in between. Germline CDR1 reads SGHAT; CDR2 reads FQNNGV. CDR3 bases: TGTGCCAGCAGCTTGGGGGCCGCCTCTTACGAGCAGTACTTC. Its translation: CASSLGAASYEQYF.

The genes are TRBV6-1 and TRBJ2-3; the D gene is possibly TRBD1 (6 bases). Trimming took off 1 base at V and 6 bases at J, with 11 bases between the two ends. This CDR3 comprises 14 residues. Germline assignment: CDR1 MNHNS and CDR2 SASEGT. As DNA, the CDR3 is TGTGCCAGCAGTGAAGTGACAGGCGGTGATACGCAGTATTTT. Protein product: CASSEVTGGDTQYF.